This T cell receptor (beta chain) was retrieved from a study of blood T cell repertoires in COVID-19. Germline CDR1 GTSNPN, CDR2 SVGIG (reference sequence). The CDR3 is 14 amino acids. V gave up 7 bases and J gave up 8 bases, with 23 bases separating them. The table came from immunoSEQ multiplex PCR; TCRdb's copy has only in-frame clones and leaves some out. The sample holds about 270,000 clones, 85% to 90% seen once. The V and J genes are TRBV30 and TRBJ1-2; tentative D call: TRBD1 (5 bases). The receptor's source is a woman in her 30s with acute COVID-19. Material: PBMCs or T cells enriched from blood (not recorded which). CDR3 region: CAYDLGLFVKGYTF. In nucleotides, the CDR3 is TGTGCCTATGACTTGGGACTGTTTGTAAAAGGCTACACCTTC.